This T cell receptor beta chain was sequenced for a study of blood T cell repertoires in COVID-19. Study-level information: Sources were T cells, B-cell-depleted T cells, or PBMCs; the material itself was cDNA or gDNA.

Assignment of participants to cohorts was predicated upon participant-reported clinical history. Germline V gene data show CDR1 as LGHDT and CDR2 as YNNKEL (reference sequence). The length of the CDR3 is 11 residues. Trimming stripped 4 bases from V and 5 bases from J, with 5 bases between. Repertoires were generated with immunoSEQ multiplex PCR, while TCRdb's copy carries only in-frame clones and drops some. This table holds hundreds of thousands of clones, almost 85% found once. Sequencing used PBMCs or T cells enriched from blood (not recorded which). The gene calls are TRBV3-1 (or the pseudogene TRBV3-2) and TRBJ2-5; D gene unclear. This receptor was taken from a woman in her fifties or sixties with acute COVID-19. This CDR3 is CASSRLETQYF. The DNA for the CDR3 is TGTGCCAGCAGCCGGCTGGAGACCCAGTACTTC.